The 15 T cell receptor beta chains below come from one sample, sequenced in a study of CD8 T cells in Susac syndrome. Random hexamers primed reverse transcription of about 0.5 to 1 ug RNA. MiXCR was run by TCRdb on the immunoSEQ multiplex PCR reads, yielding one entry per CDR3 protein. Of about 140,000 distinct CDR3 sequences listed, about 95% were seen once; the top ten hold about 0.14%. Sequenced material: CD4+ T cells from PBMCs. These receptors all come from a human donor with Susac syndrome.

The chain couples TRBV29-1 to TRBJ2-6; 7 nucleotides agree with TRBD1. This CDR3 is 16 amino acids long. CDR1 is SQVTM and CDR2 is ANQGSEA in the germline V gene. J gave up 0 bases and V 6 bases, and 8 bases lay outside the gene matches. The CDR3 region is CSVAGTADSGANVLTF. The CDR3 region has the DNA TGCAGCGTCGCCGGGACAGCGGACTCTGGGGCCAACGTCCTGACTTTC.

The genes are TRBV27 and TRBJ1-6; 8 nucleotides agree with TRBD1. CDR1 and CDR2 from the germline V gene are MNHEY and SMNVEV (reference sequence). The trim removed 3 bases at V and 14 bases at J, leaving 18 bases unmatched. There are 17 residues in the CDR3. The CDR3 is CASSFTGVRTGLSALHF. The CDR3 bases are TGTGCCAGCAGTTTCACGGGCGTTCGGACAGGGCTCTCAGCCCTCCACTTT.

CDR3 region: CASSRSGGGGQPQHF. In DNA form, the CDR3 reads TGTGCCAGTAGTAGGAGTGGAGGGGGTGGACAGCCCCAGCATTTT. The chain has TRBV19 and TRBJ1-5; the D gene is possibly TRBD1 (6 bases). Germline V gene sequence: CDR1 LNHDA, CDR2 SQIVND (reference sequence). The CDR3 spans 15 residues. V was trimmed by 4 bases and J by 7 bases, leaving 17 bases between them.

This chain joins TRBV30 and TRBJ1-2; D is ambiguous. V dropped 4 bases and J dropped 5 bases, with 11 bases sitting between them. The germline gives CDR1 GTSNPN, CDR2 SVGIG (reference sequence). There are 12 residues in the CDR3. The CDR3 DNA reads TGTGCCTGGAAGGCCTCGTCATATGGCTACACCTTC. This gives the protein CAWKASSYGYTF.

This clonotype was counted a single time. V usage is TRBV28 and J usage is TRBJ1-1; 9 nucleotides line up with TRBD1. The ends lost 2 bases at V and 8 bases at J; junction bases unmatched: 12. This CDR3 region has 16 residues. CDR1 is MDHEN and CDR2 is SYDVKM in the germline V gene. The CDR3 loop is CASSLGTGRSGLEAFF. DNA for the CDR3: TGTGCCAGCAGTTTAGGGACAGGGCGCTCGGGGTTAGAAGCTTTCTTT.

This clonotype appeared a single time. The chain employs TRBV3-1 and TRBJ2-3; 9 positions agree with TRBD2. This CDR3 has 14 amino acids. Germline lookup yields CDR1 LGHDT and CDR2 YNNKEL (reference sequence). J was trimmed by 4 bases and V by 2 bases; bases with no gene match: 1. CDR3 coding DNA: TGTGCCAGCAGCCAACGCGGGGGGGCAGATACGCAGTATTTT. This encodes CASSQRGGADTQYF.

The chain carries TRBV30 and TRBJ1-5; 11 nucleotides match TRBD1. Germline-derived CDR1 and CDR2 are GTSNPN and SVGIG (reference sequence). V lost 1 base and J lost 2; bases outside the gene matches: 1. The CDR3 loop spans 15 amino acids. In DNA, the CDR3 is TGTGCCTGGAGTGAGGGACAGGGGGGCAATCAGCCCCAGCATTTT. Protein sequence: CAWSEGQGGNQPQHF.

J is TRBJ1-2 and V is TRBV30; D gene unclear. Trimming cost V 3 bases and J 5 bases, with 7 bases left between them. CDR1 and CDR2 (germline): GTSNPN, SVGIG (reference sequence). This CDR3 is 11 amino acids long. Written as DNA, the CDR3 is TGTGCCTGGAGAGTACGTTATGGCTACACCTTC. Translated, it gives CAWRVRYGYTF.

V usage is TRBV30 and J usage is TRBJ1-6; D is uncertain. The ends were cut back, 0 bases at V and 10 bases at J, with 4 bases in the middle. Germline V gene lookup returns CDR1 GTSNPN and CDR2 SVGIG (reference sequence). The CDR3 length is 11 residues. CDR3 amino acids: CAWSVGSPLHF. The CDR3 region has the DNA TGTGCCTGGAGTGTGGGATCACCCCTCCACTTT.

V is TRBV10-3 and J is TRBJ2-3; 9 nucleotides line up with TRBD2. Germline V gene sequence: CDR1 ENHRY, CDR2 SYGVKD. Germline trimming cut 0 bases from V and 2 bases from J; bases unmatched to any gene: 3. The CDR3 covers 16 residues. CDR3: CAISESSGSFTDTQYF. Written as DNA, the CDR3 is TGTGCCATCAGTGAGTCTAGCGGGAGTTTCACAGATACGCAGTATTTT.

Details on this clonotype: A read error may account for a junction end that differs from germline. DNA for the CDR3: TGCGCCAGCAGAGGAGCCTACGACCAGTACTTC. The encoded protein is CASRGAYDQYF. The chain is built from TRBV5-1 and TRBJ2-7; D unclear. The germline V gene has CDR1 SGHRS and CDR2 YFSETQ. The CDR3 totals 11 residues.

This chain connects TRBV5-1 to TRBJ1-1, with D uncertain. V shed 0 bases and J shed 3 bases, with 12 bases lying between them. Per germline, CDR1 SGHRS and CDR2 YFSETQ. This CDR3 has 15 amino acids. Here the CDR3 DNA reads TGCGCCAGCAGCTTGGGGTGGGTCCGACACACTGAAGCTTTCTTT. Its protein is CASSLGWVRHTEAFF.

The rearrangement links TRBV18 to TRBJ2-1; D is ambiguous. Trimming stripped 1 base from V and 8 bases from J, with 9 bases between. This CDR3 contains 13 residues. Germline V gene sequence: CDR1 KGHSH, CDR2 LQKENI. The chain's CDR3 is CASSPRRMDEQFF. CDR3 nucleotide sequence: TGTGCCAGCTCACCACGGCGAATGGATGAGCAGTTCTTC.

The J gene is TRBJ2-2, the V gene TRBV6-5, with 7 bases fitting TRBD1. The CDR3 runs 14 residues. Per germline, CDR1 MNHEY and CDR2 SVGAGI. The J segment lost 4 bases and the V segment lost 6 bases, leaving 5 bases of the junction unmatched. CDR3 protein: CASRKPGGTGELFF. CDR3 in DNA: TGTGCCAGCAGAAAACCAGGGGGCACCGGGGAGCTGTTTTTT.

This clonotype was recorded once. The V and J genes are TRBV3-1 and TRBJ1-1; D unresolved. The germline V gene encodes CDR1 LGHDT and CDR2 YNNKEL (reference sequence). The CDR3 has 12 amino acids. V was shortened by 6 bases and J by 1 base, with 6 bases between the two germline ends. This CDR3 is CASRAKNTEAFF. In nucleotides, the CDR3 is TGTGCCAGCAGGGCTAAGAACACTGAAGCTTTCTTT.